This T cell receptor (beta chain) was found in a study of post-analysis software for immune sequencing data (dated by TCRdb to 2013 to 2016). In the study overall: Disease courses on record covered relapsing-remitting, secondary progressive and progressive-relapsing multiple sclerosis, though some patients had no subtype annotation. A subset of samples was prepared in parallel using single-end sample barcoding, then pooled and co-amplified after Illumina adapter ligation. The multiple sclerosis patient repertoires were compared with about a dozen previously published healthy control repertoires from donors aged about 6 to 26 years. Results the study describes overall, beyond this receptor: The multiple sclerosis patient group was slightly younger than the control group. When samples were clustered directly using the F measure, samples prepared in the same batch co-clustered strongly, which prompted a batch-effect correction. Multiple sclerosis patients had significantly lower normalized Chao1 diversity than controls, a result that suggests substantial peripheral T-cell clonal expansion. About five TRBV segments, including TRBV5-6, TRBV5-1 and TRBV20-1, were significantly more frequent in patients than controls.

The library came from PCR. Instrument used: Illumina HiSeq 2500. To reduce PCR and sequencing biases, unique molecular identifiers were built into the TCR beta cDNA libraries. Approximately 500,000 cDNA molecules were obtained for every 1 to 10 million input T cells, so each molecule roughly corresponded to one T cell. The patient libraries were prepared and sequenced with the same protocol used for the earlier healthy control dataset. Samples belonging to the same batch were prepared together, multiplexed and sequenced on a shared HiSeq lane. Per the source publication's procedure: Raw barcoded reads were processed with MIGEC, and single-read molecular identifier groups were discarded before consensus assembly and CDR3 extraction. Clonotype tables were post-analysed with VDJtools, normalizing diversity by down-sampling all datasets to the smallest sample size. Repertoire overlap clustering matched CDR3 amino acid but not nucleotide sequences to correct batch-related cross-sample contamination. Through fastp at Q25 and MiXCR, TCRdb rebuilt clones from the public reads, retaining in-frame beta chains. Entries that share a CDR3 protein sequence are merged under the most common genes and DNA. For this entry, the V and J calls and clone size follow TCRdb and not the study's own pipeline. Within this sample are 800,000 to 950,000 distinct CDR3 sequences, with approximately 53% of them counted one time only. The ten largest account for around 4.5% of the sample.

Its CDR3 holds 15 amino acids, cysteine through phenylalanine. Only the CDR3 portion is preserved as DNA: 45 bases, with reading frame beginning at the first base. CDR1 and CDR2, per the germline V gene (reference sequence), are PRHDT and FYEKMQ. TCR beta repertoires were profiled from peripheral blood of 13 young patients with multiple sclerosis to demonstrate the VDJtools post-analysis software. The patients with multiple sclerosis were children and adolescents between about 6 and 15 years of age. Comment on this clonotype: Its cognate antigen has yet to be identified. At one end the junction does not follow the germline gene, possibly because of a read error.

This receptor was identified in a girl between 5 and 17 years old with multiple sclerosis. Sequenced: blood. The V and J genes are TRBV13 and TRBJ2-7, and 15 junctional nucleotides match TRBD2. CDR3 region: CAGSAGLAGGYEQYF. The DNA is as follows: TGTGCCGGCAGCGCGGGACTAGCGGGAGGCTACGAGCAGTACTTC.